This T cell receptor beta chain was profiled in a study of glioma-infiltrating T cells after dendritic cell vaccination. CDR1 and CDR2 from the germline V gene are GTSNPN and SVGIG (reference sequence). The V gene end was trimmed by 4 bases and the J gene end by 2 bases; junction bases not matched to a gene: 5. The CDR3 length is 14 residues. Assay used: immunoSEQ multiplex PCR; TCRdb lists only in-frame clones, some missing. The table has 91,000 or so clones, about 85% seen once. Time point defined: after dendritic cell vaccination, including at tumor progression/relapse. The clonotype was recovered from a human donor with glioblastoma. V and J are TRBV30 and TRBJ1-2; 9 bases are shared with TRBD1. Sequenced here: blood, sampled after dendritic cell vaccination. The CDR3 DNA reads TGTGCCTGGACCATCGGACAGGGGAACTATGGCTACACCTTC. This gives the protein CAWTIGQGNYGYTF.